The rows below give T cell receptor beta chains drawn from one sample of a study of Graves' ophthalmopathy and Graves' hyperthyroidism. In TCRdb, the multiplex PCR reads were re-called with MiXCR into one record per CDR3 protein. The sample yields under 200,000 distinct CDR3 sequences, 37% seen once. The sequenced sample consisted of peripheral blood. The receptors stem from a woman between 40 and 55 years old with Graves' ophthalmopathy. CDR3s include the opening cysteine and the closing phenylalanine or tryptophan. A D gene is named only where the DNA matches it firmly. The size of a clone is reported for some rows only, either as once, few or many, or as a class for expanded clones.

d_call: -
v_call: TRBV7-6
j_call: TRBJ1-2
clone_size: many
cdr3_aa: CASSPDGYNGYGYTF
cdr3_nt: TGTGCCAGCAGCCCCGACGGATACAACGGGTATGGCTACACCTTC

d_call: -
v_call: TRBV20-1
j_call: TRBJ1-1
clone_size: many
cdr3_aa: CSARTNRDTEAFF
cdr3_nt: TGCAGTGCTAGGACCAACAGGGACACTGAAGCTTTCTTT

d_call: -
v_call: TRBV7-8
j_call: TRBJ2-7
clone_size: many
cdr3_aa: CASSLGRTAYEQYF
cdr3_nt: TGTGCCAGCAGCTTAGGGAGGACAGCCTACGAGCAGTACTTC

d_call: -
v_call: TRBV5-6
j_call: TRBJ2-7
clone_size: many
cdr3_aa: CASSPHNGDYEQYF
cdr3_nt: TGTGCCAGCAGCCCTCACAACGGAGACTACGAGCAGTACTTC

d_call: TRBD1
v_call: TRBV12-3/TRBV12-4
j_call: TRBJ2-7
clone_size: many
cdr3_aa: CATGQGINEQYF
cdr3_nt: TGTGCCACCGGACAGGGGATTAACGAGCAGTACTTC

d_call: TRBD2
v_call: TRBV11-2
j_call: TRBJ2-7
clone_size: -
cdr3_aa: CASSKIAGSYEQYF
cdr3_nt: TGTGCCAGCAGCAAAATAGCGGGAAGTTACGAGCAGTACTTC

d_call: -
v_call: TRBV10-3
j_call: TRBJ1-1
clone_size: many
cdr3_aa: CAIGGGNTEAFF
cdr3_nt: TGTGCCATCGGAGGGGGGAACACTGAAGCTTTCTTT

d_call: TRBD1
v_call: TRBV28
j_call: TRBJ2-5
clone_size: many
cdr3_aa: CASSPPRQGSAETQYF
cdr3_nt: TGTGCCAGCAGTCCCCCCCGACAGGGTAGCGCAGAGACCCAGTACTTC

d_call: -
v_call: TRBV12-3/TRBV12-4
j_call: TRBJ2-2
clone_size: -
cdr3_aa: CASSILPTGELFF
cdr3_nt: TGTGCCAGCAGTATCCTTCCTACCGGGGAGCTGTTTTTT

d_call: -
v_call: TRBV6-2/TRBV6-3
j_call: TRBJ1-2
clone_size: -
cdr3_aa: CASSITGHGYTF
cdr3_nt: TGTGCCAGCTCGATCACAGGACATGGCTACACCTTC

d_call: TRBD1
v_call: TRBV10-2
j_call: TRBJ1-5
clone_size: -
cdr3_aa: CASSDTGQGNQPQHF
cdr3_nt: TGCGCCAGCAGTGACACGGGACAGGGCAATCAGCCCCAGCATTTT

d_call: -
v_call: TRBV13
j_call: TRBJ2-7
clone_size: -
cdr3_aa: CASSRRGGRAYEQYF
cdr3_nt: TGTGCCAGCAGCCGCCGTGGGGGCAGGGCGTACGAGCAGTACTTC

d_call: -
v_call: TRBV4-1
j_call: TRBJ1-2
clone_size: -
cdr3_aa: CASSQLGYGYTF
cdr3_nt: TGCGCCAGCAGCCAATTAGGGTATGGCTACACCTTC

d_call: TRBD2
v_call: TRBV6-4
j_call: TRBJ2-7
clone_size: many
cdr3_aa: CASSGTGTRNSYEQYF
cdr3_nt: TGTGCCAGCAGCGGAACGGGGACTAGAAACTCCTACGAGCAGTACTTC

d_call: -
v_call: TRBV6-5
j_call: TRBJ1-2
clone_size: -
cdr3_aa: CASSSQGWSYGYTF
cdr3_nt: TGTGCCAGCAGTTCCCAAGGATGGAGCTATGGCTACACCTTC

d_call: TRBD1
v_call: TRBV12-3/TRBV12-4
j_call: TRBJ1-1
clone_size: -
cdr3_aa: CASSPTGDGTEAFF
cdr3_nt: TGTGCCAGCAGTCCTACAGGGGATGGGACTGAAGCTTTCTTT

d_call: -
v_call: TRBV20-1
j_call: TRBJ1-6
clone_size: many
cdr3_aa: CSASGHAGDSPLHF
cdr3_nt: TGCAGTGCTTCGGGCCACGCGGGAGATTCACCCCTCCACTTT

d_call: -
v_call: TRBV7-2
j_call: TRBJ2-7
clone_size: many
cdr3_aa: CASSLAPWYEQYF
cdr3_nt: TGTGCCAGCAGCTTAGCCCCTTGGTACGAGCAGTACTTC

d_call: -
v_call: TRBV12-3/TRBV12-4
j_call: TRBJ2-7
clone_size: many
cdr3_aa: CASSRMRTAYEQYF
cdr3_nt: TGTGCCAGCAGCCGCATGAGAACGGCCTACGAGCAGTACTTC

d_call: TRBD2
v_call: TRBV20-1
j_call: TRBJ2-7
clone_size: -
cdr3_aa: CSAGGVLNYEQYF
cdr3_nt: TGCAGTGCCGGGGGGGTTCTAAACTACGAGCAGTACTTC

d_call: -
v_call: TRBV30
j_call: TRBJ2-7
clone_size: many
cdr3_aa: CAWSSRTVAGSSYEQYF
cdr3_nt: TGTGCCTGGAGTTCTCGGACAGTAGCAGGTAGCTCCTACGAGCAGTACTTC

d_call: -
v_call: TRBV7-2
j_call: TRBJ1-6
clone_size: -
cdr3_aa: CASSVMGPTGNSPLHF
cdr3_nt: TGTGCCAGCAGCGTGATGGGACCGACCGGCAATTCACCCCTCCACTTT

d_call: -
v_call: TRBV7-9
j_call: TRBJ1-2
clone_size: many
cdr3_aa: CASSLSGPYTF
cdr3_nt: TGTGCCAGCAGCTTATCGGGTCCCTACACCTTC

d_call: TRBD2
v_call: TRBV10-3
j_call: TRBJ2-7
clone_size: -
cdr3_aa: CAISESRLATTYEQYF
cdr3_nt: TGTGCCATCAGTGAGTCGAGACTAGCGACAACCTACGAGCAGTACTTC

d_call: -
v_call: TRBV11-1
j_call: TRBJ2-6
clone_size: -
cdr3_aa: CASSFVALSGANVLTF
cdr3_nt: TGTGCCAGCAGCTTTGTAGCCCTCTCTGGGGCCAACGTCCTGACTTTC

d_call: -
v_call: TRBV19
j_call: TRBJ1-1
clone_size: many
cdr3_aa: CASKAGGTEAFF
cdr3_nt: TGTGCCAGTAAGGCGGGGGGCACTGAAGCTTTCTTT

d_call: -
v_call: TRBV29-1
j_call: TRBJ2-2
clone_size: -
cdr3_aa: CSVDTANTGELFF
cdr3_nt: TGCAGCGTTGATACAGCTAACACCGGGGAGCTGTTTTTT

d_call: -
v_call: TRBV20-1
j_call: TRBJ1-1
clone_size: many
cdr3_aa: CSARAESGTNAFF
cdr3_nt: TGCAGTGCTAGAGCAGAATCCGGGACAAACGCTTTCTTT

d_call: TRBD1
v_call: TRBV7-2
j_call: TRBJ2-2
clone_size: -
cdr3_aa: CASSFRTGRSGELFF
cdr3_nt: TGTGCCAGCAGCTTCAGGACAGGGCGTAGCGGGGAGCTGTTTTTT

d_call: -
v_call: TRBV28
j_call: TRBJ1-1
clone_size: many
cdr3_aa: CASSFRDTEAFF
cdr3_nt: TGTGCCAGCAGTTTTAGGGATACTGAAGCTTTCTTT

d_call: -
v_call: TRBV6-2/TRBV6-3
j_call: TRBJ2-7
clone_size: many
cdr3_aa: CASVGAVQPYEQYF
cdr3_nt: TGTGCCAGCGTTGGAGCGGTCCAGCCCTACGAGCAGTACTTC

d_call: -
v_call: TRBV12-3/TRBV12-4
j_call: TRBJ1-3
clone_size: many
cdr3_aa: CASSRQASGNTIYF
cdr3_nt: TGTGCCAGCAGTCGACAGGCCTCTGGAAACACCATATATTTT

d_call: -
v_call: TRBV6-2/TRBV6-3
j_call: TRBJ1-5
clone_size: -
cdr3_aa: CASFSGPQSGNQPQHF
cdr3_nt: TGTGCCAGCTTCTCCGGGCCTCAAAGCGGCAATCAGCCCCAGCATTTT

d_call: -
v_call: TRBV6-2/TRBV6-3
j_call: TRBJ1-5
clone_size: -
cdr3_aa: CASLGRPGQRLTYVNQPQHF
cdr3_nt: TGTGCCAGCTTGGGAAGACCGGGACAACGGCTAACTTACGTCAATCAGCCCCAGCATTTT

d_call: TRBD1
v_call: TRBV3-1
j_call: TRBJ2-5
clone_size: many
cdr3_aa: CASSRRTGQETQYF
cdr3_nt: TGTGCCAGCAGCCGAAGGACAGGACAAGAGACCCAGTACTTC

d_call: TRBD1
v_call: TRBV28
j_call: TRBJ1-2
clone_size: many
cdr3_aa: CASSLYTPRQGLGYGYTF
cdr3_nt: TGTGCCAGCAGTTTATATACCCCCCGACAGGGCCTGGGCTATGGCTACACCTTC

d_call: -
v_call: TRBV6-2/TRBV6-3
j_call: TRBJ1-6
clone_size: many
cdr3_aa: CASSPAVDHSPLHF
cdr3_nt: TGTGCCAGCAGTCCCGCGGTAGACCATTCACCCCTCCACTTT

d_call: TRBD1
v_call: TRBV12-3/TRBV12-4
j_call: TRBJ1-5
clone_size: -
cdr3_aa: CVSRRTGGGNQPQHF
cdr3_nt: TGTGTCAGCAGGCGGACAGGGGGTGGCAATCAGCCCCAGCATTTT

d_call: TRBD1
v_call: TRBV18
j_call: TRBJ2-7
clone_size: many
cdr3_aa: CASSPGQGLYEQYF
cdr3_nt: TGTGCCAGCTCGCCGGGACAGGGATTGTACGAGCAGTACTTC

d_call: -
v_call: TRBV11-3
j_call: TRBJ2-5
clone_size: -
cdr3_aa: CASSSRQGPLQETQYF
cdr3_nt: TGTGCCAGCAGCTCCCGTCAGGGGCCACTACAAGAGACCCAGTACTTC

d_call: -
v_call: TRBV12-3/TRBV12-4
j_call: TRBJ1-2
clone_size: many
cdr3_aa: CASLSKLYGYTF
cdr3_nt: TGTGCCAGCTTGAGTAAACTCTATGGCTACACCTTC

d_call: -
v_call: TRBV7-2
j_call: TRBJ1-2
clone_size: many
cdr3_aa: CASSLGPVHNYGYTF
cdr3_nt: TGTGCCAGCAGCTTAGGGCCAGTACATAACTATGGCTACACCTTC

d_call: TRBD1
v_call: TRBV7-3
j_call: TRBJ1-1
clone_size: -
cdr3_aa: CASLPGQSSTEAFF
cdr3_nt: TGTGCCAGTCTCCCGGGACAGTCGTCCACTGAAGCTTTCTTT

d_call: -
v_call: TRBV2
j_call: TRBJ2-5
clone_size: many
cdr3_aa: CASSERRKETQYF
cdr3_nt: TGTGCCAGCAGTGAAAGAAGAAAAGAGACCCAGTACTTC

d_call: -
v_call: TRBV12-3/TRBV12-4
j_call: TRBJ2-5
clone_size: -
cdr3_aa: CASSFVPGAQETQYF
cdr3_nt: TGTGCCAGCAGTTTTGTTCCAGGAGCACAAGAGACCCAGTACTTC

d_call: TRBD1
v_call: TRBV11-2
j_call: TRBJ2-7
clone_size: -
cdr3_aa: CASSLDGTGADEQYF
cdr3_nt: TGTGCCAGCAGCTTAGATGGGACAGGGGCCGACGAGCAGTACTTC

d_call: -
v_call: TRBV6-5
j_call: TRBJ1-2
clone_size: few
cdr3_aa: CASSYSVSLNSYTF
cdr3_nt: TGTGCCAGCAGTTACTCGGTCAGCCTTAATAGCTACACCTTC

d_call: TRBD1
v_call: TRBV7-9
j_call: TRBJ2-5
clone_size: many
cdr3_aa: CASSPGQGRETQYF
cdr3_nt: TGTGCCAGCAGCCCCGGACAGGGCAGAGAGACCCAGTACTTC

d_call: TRBD2
v_call: TRBV28
j_call: TRBJ2-7
clone_size: -
cdr3_aa: CASSQTSGRSSYEQYF
cdr3_nt: TGTGCCAGCAGTCAGACTAGCGGGAGGAGCTCCTACGAGCAGTACTTC

d_call: -
v_call: TRBV19
j_call: TRBJ1-1
clone_size: -
cdr3_aa: CASSIQGGKNTEAFF
cdr3_nt: TGTGCCAGTAGTATCCAGGGAGGAAAGAACACTGAAGCTTTCTTT

d_call: TRBD1
v_call: TRBV6-2/TRBV6-3
j_call: TRBJ1-1
clone_size: -
cdr3_aa: CASSYGTGGLNTEAFF
cdr3_nt: TGTGCCAGCAGTTACGGGACAGGGGGCTTGAACACTGAAGCTTTCTTT

d_call: -
v_call: TRBV12-5
j_call: TRBJ1-2
clone_size: many
cdr3_aa: CASGLAPTDCGYTF
cdr3_nt: TGTGCTAGTGGTTTGGCGCCCACCGACTGTGGCTACACCTTC

d_call: -
v_call: TRBV12-3/TRBV12-4
j_call: TRBJ2-7
clone_size: many
cdr3_aa: CASRRGLYEQYF
cdr3_nt: TGTGCCAGCAGACGAGGCCTGTACGAGCAGTACTTC

d_call: TRBD1
v_call: TRBV20-1
j_call: TRBJ1-2
clone_size: many
cdr3_aa: CSPRRDRELDGYTF
cdr3_nt: TGCAGCCCCCGCCGGGACAGGGAATTGGATGGCTACACCTTC

d_call: TRBD1
v_call: TRBV6-5
j_call: TRBJ2-5
clone_size: -
cdr3_aa: CASSWDRGFKETQYF
cdr3_nt: TGTGCCAGCAGTTGGGACAGGGGATTCAAAGAGACCCAGTACTTC

d_call: -
v_call: TRBV30
j_call: TRBJ2-2
clone_size: -
cdr3_aa: CAWSQQNTGELFF
cdr3_nt: TGTGCCTGGTCTCAACAGAACACCGGGGAGCTGTTTTTT

d_call: -
v_call: TRBV6-5
j_call: TRBJ1-2
clone_size: -
cdr3_aa: CASSNKGSYGYTF
cdr3_nt: TGTGCCAGCAGTAACAAGGGTTCCTATGGCTACACCTTC